Listed here are 11 T cell receptor beta chains from one sample, sequenced in a study of shared clonotypes between healthy human individuals. Only in-frame clones appear in the TCRdb table, and some are missing; sequencing was by immunoSEQ multiplex PCR. The data show 2 million to 2.5 million clones, 90% to 97% seen once. Sequencing was performed on naive CD4+ T cells sorted from blood. The sample's subset: CD45RA+ positively selected. These receptor sequences come from a man aged 18 to 29 in good health.

The genes are TRBV6-5 and TRBJ2-7; tentatively, D is TRBD2 (5 bases). The length of the CDR3 is 15 residues. Trimming pared 4 bases from V and 4 bases from J, leaving 17 bases between. In germline, CDR1 is MNHEY, CDR2 SVGAGI. CDR3 in amino acids: CASSSWRADWYEQYF. CDR3 sequence (DNA): TGTGCCAGCAGTTCCTGGCGGGCCGACTGGTACGAGCAGTACTTC.

CDR3 nucleotide sequence: TGTGCCAGCTCACCACGGGGTAGGCGCAATGAGCAGTTCTTC. Its translation is CASSPRGRRNEQFF. The chain employs TRBV18 and TRBJ2-1, with D hard to call. V was cut by 1 base and J by 6 bases, with 10 bases left in between. The CDR3 sequence is 14 residues long. The germline CDR1 and CDR2 sequences are KGHSH and LQKENI.

The V and J genes are TRBV2 and TRBJ1-1; 7 nucleotides align to TRBD1. The J segment lost 8 bases and the V segment lost 6 bases, leaving 12 bases of the junction unmatched. The V gene's germline CDR1 is SNHLY and CDR2 FYNNEI. The CDR3 has 14 residues. The CDR3 loop reads CASRKGQYVPEAFF. The CDR3 bases are TGTGCCAGCAGGAAGGGACAGTACGTTCCGGAAGCTTTCTTT.

The J gene is TRBJ2-1, the V gene TRBV16, with a possible D match to TRBD2 (5 bases). V was pared by 4 bases and J by 9 bases, with 19 bases between. The germline V gene encodes CDR1 KGHSY and CDR2 FQNENV. This CDR3 is 15 amino acids long. In DNA form, the CDR3 reads TGTGCCAGCAGCCTTTCCGGGCCTAGCAACGTTGAGCAGTTCTTC. Its translation is CASSLSGPSNVEQFF.

Concerning this clone itself: The same CDR3 can be traced to other DNA sequences in this sample. The V and J genes are TRBV18 and TRBJ1-2; 7 nucleotides line up with TRBD1. The CDR3 totals 15 residues. V was clipped by 2 bases and J by 2 bases; unmatched bases: 5. Looked up from germline, CDR1 is KGHSH and CDR2 is LQKENI. The CDR3 here is CASSPGTEPNYGYTF. In nucleotides, the CDR3 is TGTGCCAGCTCACCAGGGACAGAACCAAACTATGGCTACACCTTC.

This clone has only one observation. The sample carries other DNA sequences with the same CDR3. The chain has TRBV5-1 and TRBJ2-3, with TRBD2 matching 10 bases. The trim removed 3 bases at V and 5 bases at J, leaving 6 bases unmatched. Germline loops: CDR1 SGHRS, CDR2 YFSETQ. This CDR3 has 15 residues. The CDR3, as DNA: TGCGCCAGCAGCTCGGGGCTAGCGGGGGTAGATACGCAGTATTTT. Translated, it gives CASSSGLAGVDTQYF.

The chain carries TRBV7-2 and TRBJ2-5; D gene ambiguous. Between the trimmed V and J ends, which lost 2 bases and 1 base, there was a span of 14 bases. Germline lookup yields CDR1 SGHTA and CDR2 FQGNSA. The CDR3 runs to 16 residues. CDR3 in DNA: TGTGCCAGCAGCTTATTAGGTGTCTACCTCCAAGAGACCCAGTACTTC. Residues: CASSLLGVYLQETQYF.

The rearrangement uses TRBV7-6 and TRBJ1-2, with 9 bases identical to TRBD1. This CDR3 has 14 amino acids. Germline lookup yields CDR1 SGHVS and CDR2 FNYEAQ. V lost 4 bases to trimming and J lost 8 bases; unmatched junction nucleotides: 8. CDR3 bases: TGTGCCAGCAGCTCATATTCGGACAGGGGCGGCTACACCTTC. Translating gives CASSSYSDRGGYTF.

V and J are TRBV9 and TRBJ2-7; D might be TRBD2 (6 bases). With 4 bases removed from V and 0 bases from J, the gap between germline ends came to 14 bases. The CDR3 spans 15 residues. CDR1 is SGDLS, CDR2 YYNGEE, per germline. CDR3 in DNA: TGTGCCAGCAGCTTGCGGGACCTCCCCTCCTACGAGCAGTACTTC. Protein: CASSLRDLPSYEQYF.

In regard to this clone: The same CDR3 can be traced to other DNA sequences in this sample. This chain connects TRBV10-1 to TRBJ2-2; D is perhaps TRBD1 (5 bases). CDR3 size: 14 residues. V lost 3 bases to trimming and J lost 0 bases, with 5 bases between them. Germline V gene sequence: CDR1 WNHNN, CDR2 SYGVQD (reference sequence). The DNA for the CDR3 is TGCGCCAGCAGTGAACAGGCGAACACCGGGGAGCTGTTTTTT. This translates into CASSEQANTGELFF.

In DNA, the CDR3 is TGTGCCAGCAGCTCAGGGGACATGTACCAAGAGACCCAGTACTTC. It specifies CASSSGDMYQETQYF. This chain links TRBV11-1 with TRBJ2-5; a weak D match, TRBD1 (6 bases). CDR3 length equals 15 residues. V lost 4 bases and J 0 bases, leaving 12 bases between the germline ends. From germline, CDR1 is SGHAT and CDR2 FQDESV (reference sequence).